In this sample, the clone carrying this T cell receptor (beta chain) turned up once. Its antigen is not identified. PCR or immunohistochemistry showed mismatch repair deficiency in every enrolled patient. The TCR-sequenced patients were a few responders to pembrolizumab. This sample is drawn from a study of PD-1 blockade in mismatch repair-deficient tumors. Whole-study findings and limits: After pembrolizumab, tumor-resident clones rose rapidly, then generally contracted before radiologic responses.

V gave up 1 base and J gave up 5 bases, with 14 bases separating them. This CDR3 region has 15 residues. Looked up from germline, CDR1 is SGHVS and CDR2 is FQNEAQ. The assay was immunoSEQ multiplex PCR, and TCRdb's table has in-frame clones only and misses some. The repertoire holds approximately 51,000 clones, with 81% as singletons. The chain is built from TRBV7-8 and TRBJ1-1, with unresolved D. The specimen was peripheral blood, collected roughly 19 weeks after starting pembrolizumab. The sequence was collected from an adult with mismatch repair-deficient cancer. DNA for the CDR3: TGTGCCAGCAGCTTAGTTGCGGGGATCGGGACTGAAGCTTTCTTT. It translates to CASSLVAGIGTEAFF.